A single sample is the source of the 10 T cell receptor beta chains below, sequenced in a study of blood T cell repertoires in COVID-19. The protocol was immunoSEQ multiplex PCR, while the TCRdb copy is restricted to in-frame clones and leaves out a portion. The sample lists fewer than 200,000 clones; around nine tenths were seen once. Sequencing used peripheral blood. Receptors originate from a woman under 30 who had recovered from COVID-19.

The rearrangement uses TRBV11-3 and TRBJ2-5, with D possibly matching TRBD2 (7 bases). In germline, CDR1 is SGHNT, CDR2 YENEEA. The CDR3 has 16 amino acids. Between the trimmed V and J ends, which lost 5 bases and 1 base, there was a span of 17 bases. CDR3 bases: TGTGCCAGCAGCCCGGGGGGTGGGGGCACCCAAGAGACCCAGTACTTC. Translating gives CASSPGGGGTQETQYF.

The CDR3 here is CASSQSQGAVYGYTF. Written as DNA, the CDR3 is TGCGCCAGCAGCCAATCACAGGGGGCCGTCTATGGCTACACCTTC. The chain combines TRBV4-3 with TRBJ1-2, with 9 bases that match TRBD1. This CDR3 is 15 amino acids long. Germline CDR1 is LGHNA and CDR2 is YSLEER. V shed 2 bases, J shed 4 bases, and the junction held 5 bases outside the gene matches.

CDR3 amino acids: CASSSSDRVRYEQYF. The CDR3 DNA sequence: TGTGCCAGCAGCTCCAGCGACAGGGTTCGGTACGAGCAGTACTTC. The chain uses TRBV5-5 and TRBJ2-7; 7 nucleotides line up with TRBD1. Germline V gene sequence: CDR1 SGHKS, CDR2 YYEKEE (reference sequence). V gave up 3 bases and J gave up 4 bases; unmatched junction bases: 10. This CDR3 contains 15 residues.

This clone was recorded only once. This rearrangement joins TRBV6-5 to TRBJ1-5; D is possibly TRBD1 (5 bases). Trimming shortened V by 0 bases and J by 6 bases, and 12 bases separated the two germline ends. The CDR3 extends over 15 amino acids. Germline assignment: CDR1 MNHEY and CDR2 SVGAGI. CDR3 protein: CASSYSSGHSQPQHF. DNA for the CDR3: TGTGCCAGCAGTTACTCTTCAGGGCATTCTCAGCCCCAGCATTTT.

This sequence joins TRBV24-1 and TRBJ2-3; D call uncertain. V gave up 4 bases and J gave up 5 bases, with 9 bases separating them. Per the germline V gene, CDR1 is KGHDR and CDR2 is SFDVKD. This CDR3 has 13 amino acids. Written as DNA, the CDR3 is TGTGCCACCAGTGACCCTGACTTAGATACGCAGTATTTT. Its translation: CATSDPDLDTQYF.

This clone was recorded many times. J is TRBJ2-5 and V is TRBV7-9, with 10 bases aligning to TRBD2. Germline lookup yields CDR1 SEHNR and CDR2 FQNEAQ (reference sequence). CDR3 length: 15 amino acids. The junction had 8 bases not matched to a gene; V was cut back by 10 bases and J by 0 bases. This CDR3 is CAITLAGEYQETQYF. In nucleotides, the CDR3 is TGTGCCATTACCCTAGCGGGGGAGTACCAAGAGACCCAGTACTTC.

This chain links TRBV19 with TRBJ1-6, with TRBD1 identical over 8 bases. J was trimmed by 6 bases and V by 3 bases; bases with no gene match: 4. The CDR3 runs 15 residues. CDR1 is LNHDA, CDR2 SQIVND, per germline (reference sequence). CDR3 loop: CASSIQGARNSPLHF. CDR3 nucleotide sequence: TGTGCCAGTAGTATTCAGGGGGCGCGTAATTCACCCCTCCACTTT.

Points on this clone: In the same sample, other DNA sequences code for this CDR3. The chain joins TRBV9 to TRBJ1-1, with unresolved D. Germline values: CDR1 SGDLS, CDR2 YYNGEE. V was pared by 0 bases and J by 4 bases, with 10 bases between. This CDR3 contains 14 residues. The CDR3 nucleotides read TGTGCCAGCAGCGTAGCCCTCGGCGGCACTGAAGCTTTCTTT. Its translation is CASSVALGGTEAFF.

The chain couples TRBV13 to TRBJ2-3; TRBD1 agrees at 8 bases. The V and J ends lost 4 bases and 1 base, in that order; junction bases with no gene match: 1. This CDR3 is built from 14 residues. The germline V gene encodes CDR1 PRHDT and CDR2 FYEKMQ (reference sequence). CDR3 sequence (DNA): TGTGCCAGCAGCTACAGGGGGGGCACAGATACGCAGTATTTT. It codes for CASSYRGGTDTQYF.

The chain joins TRBV7-2 to TRBJ2-1; 11 positions agree with TRBD2. From germline, CDR1 is SGHTA and CDR2 FQGNSA. V lost 5 bases and J lost 7; bases outside the gene matches: 7. The CDR3 contains 15 residues. CDR3 residues: CASSRLAGGHNEQFF. The CDR3 DNA reads TGTGCCAGCAGCCGCCTAGCGGGGGGTCATAATGAGCAGTTCTTC.